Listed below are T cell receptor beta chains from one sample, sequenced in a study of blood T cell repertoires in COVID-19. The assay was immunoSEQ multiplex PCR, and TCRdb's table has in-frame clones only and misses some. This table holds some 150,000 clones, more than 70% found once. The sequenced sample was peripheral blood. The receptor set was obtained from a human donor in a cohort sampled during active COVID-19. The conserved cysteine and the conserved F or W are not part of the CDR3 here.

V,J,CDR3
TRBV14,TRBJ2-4,ASSQVPWTIAKNIQY
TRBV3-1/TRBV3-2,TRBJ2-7,AARRGGTYEQY
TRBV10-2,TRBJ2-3,ASSDFPPGTDTQY
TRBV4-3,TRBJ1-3,ASSQVLGTQSSGNTIY
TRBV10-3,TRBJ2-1,AISEEDRGGQCEQF
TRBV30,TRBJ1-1,AWSRDSGYTEAF
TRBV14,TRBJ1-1,ASSLLPYRGRTEAF
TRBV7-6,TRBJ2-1,ASSFRQDSSYNEQF
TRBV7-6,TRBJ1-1,ASSLVGGRRSEAF
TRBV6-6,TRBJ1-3,ASSYAPGGGSTIY